Below, 16 T cell receptor beta chains from the same sample are listed, as sequenced in a study of response to subunit inactivated influenza vaccine. TCRdb analysed the RT-PCR reads with MiXCR anew, one entry per CDR3 protein. Of a few hundred thousand distinct CDR3 sequences in the sample, roughly a fifth are singletons; the top ten hold roughly 10%. The source material was PBMCs from blood, sampled about 20 months after vaccination. All receptors derive from a man between 45 and 75 years old who received an inactivated influenza vaccine.

The rearrangement uses TRBV7-9 and TRBJ1-2; 7 positions match TRBD1. Germline V lookup: CDR1 SEHNR, CDR2 FQNEAQ (reference sequence). This CDR3 is built from 14 residues. Trimming took 5 bases from V and 8 from J; bases not matched to a gene: 11. The CDR3 region is CASSAETGSGGYTF. As DNA, the CDR3 is TGTGCCAGCAGCGCCGAGACAGGGTCAGGCGGCTACACCTTC.

V is TRBV6-1 and J is TRBJ1-6; no reliable D call. The CDR3 loop spans 16 amino acids. The V end was cut by 3 bases, the J end by 7 bases, with 16 bases between. Germline V gene lookup returns CDR1 MNHNS and CDR2 SASEGT. For the CDR3, the DNA is TGTGCCAGCAGTGACCGGGCCCTGGTTTTCAATTCACCCCTCCACTTT. It encodes CASSDRALVFNSPLHF.

This clonotype was seen a handful of times. The gene calls are TRBV12-3 or TRBV12-4 and TRBJ2-1; D not certain. With 4 bases removed from V and 4 bases from J, the gap between germline ends came to 14 bases. The CDR3 has 15 residues. As DNA, the CDR3 is TGTGCCAGCAGTTCGACGGCCGGTCCGTACAATGAGCAGTTCTTC. Protein product: CASSSTAGPYNEQFF.

This clonotype has just a few counts. The V gene is TRBV6-5, the J gene TRBJ1-2; 8 positions match TRBD1. CDR1 is MNHEY and CDR2 is SVGAGI in the germline V gene. With 4 bases clipped from V and 8 bases from J, the junction kept 6 bases outside the gene matches. This CDR3 contains 13 residues. CDR3 in amino acids: CASSLQGGSGYTF. CDR3 nucleotides: TGTGCCAGCAGTTTACAGGGGGGTAGCGGCTACACCTTC.

In this sample, this clonotype turned up a few times. V gene TRBV19 combines with J gene TRBJ1-1; 7 bases are a match to TRBD1. J lost 1 base, V lost 7 bases, and 12 bases had no gene match. CDR3 length equals 16 residues. CDR1 is LNHDA, CDR2 SQIVND, per germline (reference sequence). Here the CDR3 DNA reads TGTGCCAGTATCAGCCGGGACAGCTACACGAACACTGAAGCTTTCTTT. Translating gives CASISRDSYTNTEAFF.

The genes are TRBV5-1 and TRBJ2-3; D is unclear. The germline gives CDR1 SGHRS, CDR2 YFSETQ. The CDR3 is 14 amino acids. V was shortened by 6 bases and J by 5 bases, with 16 bases between the two germline ends. The CDR3 DNA reads TGCGCCAGCAATTGGCGCGCACCACAAGATACGCAGTATTTT. As protein: CASNWRAPQDTQYF.

This rearrangement joins TRBV20-1 to TRBJ1-4; D unclear. V was pared by 1 base and J by 0 bases, with 6 bases between. This CDR3 is built from 14 residues. Germline CDR1 is DFQATT and CDR2 is SNEGSKA (reference sequence). Here the CDR3 reads CSARAGSTNEKLFF. In nucleotides, the CDR3 is TGCAGTGCTAGAGCGGGTTCAACTAATGAAAAACTGTTTTTT.

This clonotype was counted ten times or more. The chain links TRBV15 to TRBJ1-2; the match to TRBD1 covers 8 bases. V shed 6 bases and J 4 bases; nucleotides not matched to a gene: 7. The CDR3 is 14 amino acids. Germline V gene sequence: CDR1 LNHNV, CDR2 YYDKDF (reference sequence). The CDR3 nucleotides read TGTGCCACCAGAGACGGGACAGGAATCTATGGCTACACCTTC. Amino acids: CATRDGTGIYGYTF.

The chain couples TRBV5-1 to TRBJ1-5, with D possibly matching TRBD1 (6 bases). In germline, CDR1 is SGHRS, CDR2 YFSETQ. The CDR3 has 16 amino acids. Trimming took 1 base from V and 2 from J, leaving 13 bases between them. The CDR3: CASSLYGGAGNQPQHF. Written as DNA, the CDR3 is TGCGCCAGCAGCTTGTATGGGGGCGCGGGCAATCAGCCCCAGCATTTT.

The CDR3 here is CASSLVSETAGAFF. CDR3 nucleotide sequence: TGTGCCAGCAGCTTAGTCTCGGAAACGGCAGGCGCTTTCTTT. This chain connects TRBV7-2 to TRBJ1-1; no reliable D call. V lost 1 base and J lost 11, with 17 bases in between. This CDR3 region has 14 residues. From germline, CDR1 is SGHTA and CDR2 FQGNSA.

This clonotype was counted a few times. The J gene is TRBJ2-3, the V gene TRBV7-9, with 8 positions matching TRBD1. The germline CDR1 and CDR2 sequences are SEHNR and FQNEAQ (reference sequence). After removal of 4 bases from V and 4 bases from J, the junction contained 4 bases not matched to a gene. This CDR3 spans 14 amino acids. The CDR3 nucleotides read TGTGCCAGCAGCTCCGGACAGGGCGCAGATACGCAGTATTTT. Protein sequence: CASSSGQGADTQYF.

This clonotype has just a few counts. The gene calls are TRBV12-3 or TRBV12-4 and TRBJ1-5; tentatively, D is TRBD1 (5 bases). The V end lost 3 bases, the J end lost 2 bases, and 8 bases lay between the germline ends. The CDR3 spans 14 residues. CDR3: CASSFRGGNQPQHF. CDR3 DNA: TGTGCCAGCAGTTTCCGGGGCGGCAATCAGCCCCAGCATTTT.

The rearrangement links TRBV12-3 or TRBV12-4 to TRBJ2-5; tentatively, D is TRBD2 (5 bases). V lost 3 bases and J lost 4, with 18 bases in between. The CDR3 sequence is 16 residues long. CDR3 sequence (DNA): TGTGCCAGCAGTTTTGTTAACGGAGGCCCCTCAGAGACCCAGTACTTC. It yields the protein CASSFVNGGPSETQYF.

The chain employs TRBV5-1 and TRBJ1-1; tentatively, D is TRBD1 (5 bases). Deletions cut 1 base from V and 3 bases from J, with 10 bases between. The length of the CDR3 is 14 residues. The germline CDR1 and CDR2 sequences are SGHRS and YFSETQ. This chain's CDR3 is CASSLTGGDTEAFF. The CDR3 coding sequence is TGCGCCAGCAGCTTGACGGGAGGGGACACTGAAGCTTTCTTT.

The chain links TRBV12-3 or TRBV12-4 to TRBJ2-2; D not resolved. The CDR3 has 15 residues. Trimming removed 5 bases from V and 0 bases from J, with 10 bases in between. Here the CDR3 DNA reads TGTGCCAGCAGTATCTCCGTACCGAACACCGGGGAGCTGTTTTTT. It translates to CASSISVPNTGELFF.

The rearrangement links TRBV25-1 to TRBJ2-1; TRBD2 matches 10 bases. Germline-derived CDR1 and CDR2 are MGHDK and SYGVNS. The CDR3 is made up of 13 amino acids. Trimming took 4 bases from V and 8 from J; bases not matched to a gene: 2. The CDR3 protein is CASSAGLAYEQFF. The CDR3, as DNA: TGTGCCAGCAGTGCGGGACTAGCGTATGAGCAGTTCTTC. Full variable domain (missing parts from reference TRBV25-1 and TRBJ2-1): EADIYQTPRYLVIGTGKKITLECSQTMGHDKMYWYQQDPGMELHLIHYSYGVNSTEKGDLSSESTVSRIRTEHFPLTLESARPSHTSQYLCASSAGLAYEQFFGPGTRLTVL.